These 14 T cell receptor beta chains originate from one sample sequenced in a study of T cells in Graves' hyperthyroidism and ophthalmopathy. The investigators amplified TCR beta CDR3 regions from RNA transcripts. An initial round of RT-PCR targeting the TCR CDR3 relied on the HTBI primer set. TCRdb passed the multiplex PCR reads through MiXCR, listing each CDR3 protein once. The sample shows around 540,000 distinct CDR3 sequences, roughly 46% of them seen only once. The sequenced sample was peripheral blood or thyroid tissue (not recorded which). The receptors come from a woman between 18 and 29 years old with Graves' hyperthyroidism.

This clonotype showed up many times. The genes are TRBV15 and TRBJ1-1; D unclear. Germline V gene lookup returns CDR1 LNHNV and CDR2 YYDKDF (reference sequence). The CDR3 sequence is 14 residues long. Trimming pared 0 bases from V and 6 bases from J, leaving 11 bases between. CDR3 bases: TGTGCCACCAGCAGAGATCTGAGGGAAGCTGAAGCTTTCTTT. Translation: CATSRDLREAEAFF.

The chain links TRBV20-1 to TRBJ2-7; 10 nucleotides match TRBD2. The junction had 4 bases not matched to a gene; V was cut back by 1 base and J by 4 bases. Germline loops: CDR1 DFQATT, CDR2 SNEGSKA (reference sequence). The length of the CDR3 is 14 residues. The CDR3 here is CSARVLAGPYEQYF. In nucleotides, the CDR3 is TGCAGTGCTAGAGTACTAGCGGGACCATACGAGCAGTACTTC.

This clonotype showed up just a few times. V usage is TRBV9 and J usage is TRBJ2-2, with TRBD1 matching over 8 bases. This CDR3 is 16 amino acids long. The germline V gene encodes CDR1 SGDLS and CDR2 YYNGEE. The J segment lost 1 base and the V segment lost 4 bases, leaving 6 bases of the junction unmatched. The CDR3 is CASSFLGTGNTGELFF. The CDR3 bases are TGTGCCAGCAGCTTCCTCGGGACAGGGAACACCGGGGAGCTGTTTTTT.

The rearrangement uses TRBV7-3 and TRBJ1-1; possibly TRBD1 for D (6 bases). Deletions cut 3 bases from V and 4 bases from J, with 15 bases between. This CDR3 region has 15 residues. Germline V gives CDR1 SGHTA, CDR2 FQGTGA. The CDR3 sequence: CASSLSSGVGTEAFF. The CDR3 bases are TGTGCCAGCAGCTTGAGTTCAGGGGTGGGCACTGAAGCTTTCTTT.

This clonotype was observed a handful of times. The chain couples TRBV7-2 to TRBJ2-5; D could derive from TRBD1 or TRBD2 (5 bases each). The V gene's germline CDR1 is SGHTA and CDR2 FQGNSA. The CDR3 extends over 16 amino acids. Trimming removed 1 base at V and 5 bases at J, with 17 bases between. In DNA form, the CDR3 reads TGTGCCAGCAGCTTAGGCGGGTGGGACCCCGGGGAGACCCAGTACTTC. Translated, it gives CASSLGGWDPGETQYF.

This clonotype was counted ten times or more. The V gene is TRBV2, the J gene TRBJ2-7; 9 nucleotides align to TRBD1. Germline CDR1 SNHLY, CDR2 FYNNEI. The CDR3 length is 15 residues. V was pared by 1 base and J by 4 bases, with 5 bases of the junction left unmatched. The CDR3 sequence is CASSEVGTGFYEQYF. DNA for the CDR3: TGTGCCAGCAGTGAAGTGGGGACAGGGTTTTACGAGCAGTACTTC.

This clonotype has more than one count but fewer than ten. This sequence joins TRBV6-1 and TRBJ2-5; D unclear. Trimming shortened V by 6 bases and J by 7 bases, and 6 bases separated the two germline ends. The CDR3 consists of 10 residues. Germline V gives CDR1 MNHNS, CDR2 SASEGT. The CDR3, as DNA: TGTGCCAGCAGCTGGGGGACCCAGTACTTC. Translated: CASSWGTQYF.

This clonotype has a handful of counts. The chain joins TRBV24-1 to TRBJ2-2; 7 nucleotides line up with TRBD1. Trimming at V came to 1 base and at J to 3 bases, leaving 4 bases not matched to a gene. The CDR3 is 16 amino acids. Germline CDR1 reads KGHDR; CDR2 reads SFDVKD. CDR3 sequence reads: CATSDFTGVDTGELFF. The CDR3 DNA sequence: TGTGCCACCAGTGATTTTACAGGGGTAGACACCGGGGAGCTGTTTTTT.

This clonotype has just a few counts. The chain has TRBV20-1 and TRBJ2-7, with a possible D match to TRBD2 (6 bases). Looked up from germline, CDR1 is DFQATT and CDR2 is SNEGSKA (reference sequence). The CDR3 is made up of 15 amino acids. Trimming removed 0 bases from V and 0 bases from J, with 12 bases in between. The CDR3 nucleotides read TGCAGTGCTAGAGATCATGGTAGCGGCTCCTACGAGCAGTACTTC. Its translation is CSARDHGSGSYEQYF.

This clonotype was seen a handful of times. V gene TRBV7-9 combines with J gene TRBJ2-7, with D tentatively TRBD2 (6 bases). Germline V gene lookup returns CDR1 SEHNR and CDR2 FQNEAQ (reference sequence). The CDR3 loop spans 13 amino acids. V gave up 5 bases and J gave up 2 bases, with 10 bases separating them. The CDR3 DNA sequence: TGTGCCAGCAGCCAGGCGGGGCCCTACGAGCAGTACTTC. It translates to CASSQAGPYEQYF.

This chain links TRBV7-9 with TRBJ1-1; maybe TRBD1 (5 bases). This CDR3 region has 16 residues. From germline, CDR1 is SEHNR and CDR2 FQNEAQ (reference sequence). V lost 4 bases and J 0 bases, leaving 15 bases between the germline ends. CDR3 DNA: TGTGCCAGCAGCTCCCTACCAGGGCCCATGAACACTGAAGCTTTCTTT. Residues: CASSSLPGPMNTEAFF.

There are a few counts of this clonotype. Its ends do not fully match the called genes, so a read error is possible. The chain is built from TRBV7-7 and TRBJ2-5; D may correspond to TRBD1 or TRBD2 (5 bases each). From germline, CDR1 is SSHAT and CDR2 FNYEAQ (reference sequence). The CDR3 consists of 16 residues. CDR3 sequence reads: CASSLYEGLGQETQYF. In nucleotides, the CDR3 is TGTGCTAGCAGCTTATATGAGGGGCTGGGGCAAGAGACCCAGTACTTC.

V gene TRBV12-3 or TRBV12-4 combines with J gene TRBJ2-7; 9 bases are a match to TRBD1. The length of the CDR3 is 16 residues. The ends lost 5 bases at V and 3 bases at J; junction bases unmatched: 11. CDR3 amino acids: CASSPTGGPNYYEQYF. As DNA, the CDR3 is TGTGCCAGCAGTCCGACAGGGGGTCCCAACTACTACGAGCAGTACTTC.

The table lists this clonotype with a few counts. An end of the junction differs from the germline gene, which may be a read error. The V gene is TRBV19, the J gene TRBJ2-6; unclear D gene. Germline V gene sequence: CDR1 LNHDA, CDR2 SQIVND (reference sequence). The CDR3 totals 13 residues. The DNA of the CDR3 is TGTGCCAGTTGTATCTCTGGGGCCAACGTCCTGACTTTC. It specifies CASCISGANVLTF.